These T cell receptor beta chains were read from a single sample in a study of blood T cell repertoires in COVID-19. Sequencing used immunoSEQ multiplex PCR; TCRdb keeps in-frame clones, though not all of them. Among some 180,000 clones listed, approximately 89% were seen once. The specimen was PBMCs or T cells enriched from blood (not recorded which). The receptors were sampled from a man aged 35-49 years who had recovered from COVID-19. CDR3s include the opening cysteine and the closing phenylalanine or tryptophan. The D gene is left open where the match is weak. The listing skips clone size in some rows; elsewhere it reads once, few, many or a size class.

J gene	D gene	clone size	V gene	CDR3 DNA	CDR3 protein
TRBJ2-3	-	-	TRBV10-1	TGCGCCAGCAGAAGACAGGCTAGCACAGATACGCAGTATTTT	CASRRQASTDTQYF
TRBJ2-7	TRBD1	-	TRBV28	TGTGCCAGCAGTTTACCGGGACAGAATATGGAGCAGTACTTC	CASSLPGQNMEQYF
TRBJ2-5	TRBD1	-	TRBV5-5	TGTGCCAGCAGCCCGGGACAGGAAGGTATCGGGATCCTGGAGACCCAGTACTTC	CASSPGQEGIGILETQYF
TRBJ1-2	-	-	TRBV24-1	TGTGCCACCAGTGACCCACCACACTACACCTTC	CATSDPPHYTF
TRBJ2-7	TRBD1	few	TRBV3-1/TRBV3-2	TGTGCCAGCAGCGAACAGGGGGAGCAGTACTTC	CASSEQGEQYF
TRBJ1-1	-	-	TRBV14	TGTGCCAGCAGCCAACTGACGGGTCCGAACACTGAAGCTTTCTTT	CASSQLTGPNTEAFF
TRBJ1-2	TRBD1	once	TRBV12-3/TRBV12-4	TGTGCCAGCAGTGCGACAGGGATGGGCGGCTACACCTTC	CASSATGMGGYTF
TRBJ1-1	-	few	TRBV5-1	TGCGCCAGCAGCCCTGGGCCCAACACTGAAGCTTTCTTT	CASSPGPNTEAFF
TRBJ1-6	TRBD1	-	TRBV2	TGTGCCAGCAGGGACAGGGGGTTTAATTCACCCCTCCACTTT	CASRDRGFNSPLHF
TRBJ1-6	-	-	TRBV27	TGTGCCAGCAGTTTAACCCTCAGTCTGAATTCACCCCTCCACTTT	CASSLTLSLNSPLHF
TRBJ2-7	-	-	TRBV27	TGTGCCAGCTCAACCCAGCGGAGCTCCTACGAGCAGTACTTC	CASSTQRSSYEQYF
TRBJ1-5	-	-	TRBV28	TGTGCCAGCAGTGAACAGGGAATTCAGCCCCAGCATTTT	CASSEQGIQPQHF
TRBJ1-4	-	-	TRBV3-1/TRBV3-2	TGTGCCAGCAGCCAAGGGTCACTGAAACTGTTTTTT	CASSQGSLKLFF
TRBJ1-1	-	-	TRBV7-3	TGTGCCAGCTCTCCCGGGACTTCTTATATCGTGAACACTGAAGCTTTCTTT	CASSPGTSYIVNTEAFF
TRBJ2-3	TRBD1	-	TRBV11-3	TGTGCCAGCTGCGCGAGGGGGCCAACAGATACGCAGTATTTT	CASCARGPTDTQYF
TRBJ1-4	-	-	TRBV19	TGTGCCAGTAGTATCCGGACCCCTTCGGGGGGCCTTAATGAAAAACTGTTTTTT	CASSIRTPSGGLNEKLFF
TRBJ2-4	-	-	TRBV16	TGTGCCAGCAGCCCGAAGCCGGACACCGACATTCAGTACTTC	CASSPKPDTDIQYF
TRBJ1-4	TRBD1	few	TRBV6-1	TGTGCCAGCAGTGAAGGACAGGGGGCCGAAAAACTGTTTTTT	CASSEGQGAEKLFF
TRBJ1-4	TRBD1	-	TRBV7-6	TGTGCCAGCAGCTTAGGCGGGACAGGGGATGAAAAACTGTTTTTT	CASSLGGTGDEKLFF
TRBJ2-2	-	-	TRBV10-3	TGTGCCATCAGTGCCCCCGAGAAGAACACCGGGGAGCTGTTTTTT	CAISAPEKNTGELFF
TRBJ1-1	-	-	TRBV5-4	TGTGCCAGCAGCCCTTCAGGGGACCCCGGAGCTTTCTTT	CASSPSGDPGAFF
TRBJ1-1	TRBD1	once	TRBV7-9	TGTGCCAGCAGCTTAGATATCAGGGGGCGGAACACTGAAGCTTTCTTT	CASSLDIRGRNTEAFF
TRBJ2-7	-	-	TRBV7-9	TGTGCCAGCGCCTACCCCCACGTGCGCGAGCAGTACTTC	CASAYPHVREQYF
TRBJ1-1	TRBD1	-	TRBV19	TGTGCCAGTAGTATTGTAGGGGGCGCCGGCACTGAAGCTTTCTTT	CASSIVGGAGTEAFF
TRBJ1-6	-	-	TRBV18	TGTGCCAGCTCACCAAAGGAGGGGCCGGGGGCACCCCTCCACTTT	CASSPKEGPGAPLHF
TRBJ1-2	-	-	TRBV20-1	TGCAGTGCTAGAGCCGTGGCGGGGGTAACCTTC	CSARAVAGVTF
TRBJ1-1	-	-	TRBV9	TGTGCCAGCAAAAAGGACAGCAGGATGAACACTGAAGCTTTCTTT	CASKKDSRMNTEAFF
TRBJ1-1	-	-	TRBV28	TGTGCCAGCAGTTTAGTAGAGAACACTGAAGCTTTCTTT	CASSLVENTEAFF
TRBJ1-5	TRBD1	-	TRBV7-8	TGTGCCAGCAGCCTGGACAGGGGGCTAAGCAATCAGCCCCAGCATTTT	CASSLDRGLSNQPQHF
TRBJ2-1	-	-	TRBV4-1	TGCGCCAGCAGCCAAGGCAGGGGCTACGGCCAGAGCTCCTACAATGAGCAGTTCTTC	CASSQGRGYGQSSYNEQFF
TRBJ1-4	-	once	TRBV30	TGTGCCTGCCCGAGGGGAGGGAATGAAAAACTGTTTTTT	CACPRGGNEKLFF
TRBJ2-7	TRBD1	few	TRBV7-2	TGTGCCAGCAGCTTAGGGGACAGGCCCTACGAGCAGTACTTC	CASSLGDRPYEQYF
TRBJ1-5	-	-	TRBV12-3/TRBV12-4	TGTGCCAGTTCTAAGGGGGTAGCCCCCCAGCATTTT	CASSKGVAPQHF